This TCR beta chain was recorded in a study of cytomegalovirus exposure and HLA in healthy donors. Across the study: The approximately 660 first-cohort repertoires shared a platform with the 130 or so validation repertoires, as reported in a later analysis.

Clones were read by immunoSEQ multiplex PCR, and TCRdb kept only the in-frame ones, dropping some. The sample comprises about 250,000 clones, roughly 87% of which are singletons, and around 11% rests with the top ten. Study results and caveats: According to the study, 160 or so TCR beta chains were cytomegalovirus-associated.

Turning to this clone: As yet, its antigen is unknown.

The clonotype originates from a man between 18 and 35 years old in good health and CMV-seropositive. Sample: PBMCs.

The DNA of the CDR3 is TGTGCCAGCTCACCCAATTCTGCCTGGAAGACCCAGTACTTC. It translates to CASSPNSAWKTQYF. The chain recombines TRBV18 with TRBJ2-5; D call uncertain. The V end lost 3 bases, the J end lost 6 bases, and 14 bases lay between the germline ends. The CDR3 spans 14 residues. CDR1 and CDR2 (germline): KGHSH, LQKENI.